This passage covers 17 T cell receptor beta chains from one sample sequenced in a study of T-cell memory formation after mild COVID-19. TCRdb re-called the 5' RACE reads with MiXCR, one entry per CDR3 protein. The sample yields some 350,000 distinct CDR3 sequences, 15% seen once. The specimen was PBMCs or a T cell subset sorted from them (not recorded which). These receptors came from a man between 18 and 29 years old who had mild COVID-19 (a few samples of this study predate the infection). Cell type and time point are not known.

The chain recombines TRBV29-1 with TRBJ1-2; D is unresolved. Germline assignment: CDR1 SQVTM and CDR2 ANQGSEA. This CDR3 spans 14 amino acids. The V gene lost 0 bases and the J gene lost 2 bases, with 10 bases spanning the gap. The chain's CDR3 is CSVEDSEANYGYTF. The CDR3 region has the DNA TGCAGCGTTGAAGATAGCGAGGCCAACTATGGCTACACCTTC.

This chain connects TRBV20-1 to TRBJ1-2, with a weak D call TRBD1 (6 bases). The CDR3 has 15 amino acids. Germline lookup yields CDR1 DFQATT and CDR2 SNEGSKA (reference sequence). Trimming shortened V by 0 bases and J by 8 bases, and 19 bases separated the two germline ends. The CDR3 is CSARDASGGRDGYTF. The CDR3 DNA reads as TGCAGTGCTAGAGATGCCTCGGGGGGCCGGGACGGCTACACCTTC.

The sample holds a few counts of this clonotype. V usage is TRBV7-9 and J usage is TRBJ2-4, with D unresolved. Germline V gene lookup returns CDR1 SEHNR and CDR2 FQNEAQ (reference sequence). CDR3 length: 14 residues. Between the trimmed V and J ends, which lost 1 base and 8 bases, there was a span of 12 bases. CDR3 region: CASSLGQFKDIQYF. CDR3 in DNA: TGTGCCAGCAGCTTAGGGCAGTTCAAGGACATTCAGTACTTC.

Written as DNA, the CDR3 is TGTGCCAGTAGTATGTCGGGGAAGGATGGCTACACCTTC. It specifies CASSMSGKDGYTF. This chain links TRBV19 with TRBJ1-2; no clear D. Trimming shortened V by 3 bases and J by 6 bases, and 11 bases separated the two germline ends. Germline loops: CDR1 LNHDA, CDR2 SQIVND (reference sequence). The CDR3 covers 13 residues. Variable domain in full (rest from reference TRBV19 and TRBJ1-2): DGGITQSPKYLFRKEGQNVTLSCEQNLNHDAMYWYRQDPGQGLRLIYYSQIVNDFQKGDIAEGYSVSREKKESFPLTVTSAQKNPTAFYLCASSMSGKDGYTFGSGTRLTVV.

This sequence joins TRBV5-1 and TRBJ1-1; D remains ambiguous. Trimming shortened V by 4 bases and J by 0 bases, and 16 bases separated the two germline ends. In germline, CDR1 is SGHRS, CDR2 YFSETQ. This CDR3 has 16 residues. The CDR3 reads CASSPDPLTVNTEAFF. The CDR3 DNA is TGCGCCAGCAGCCCAGACCCACTCACAGTGAACACTGAAGCTTTCTTT.

This clonotype was seen at least ten times. The CDR3 nucleotides are TGTGCCAGCAGTTATACAGGGCTCATGAACACTGAAGCTTTCTTT. Translated, it gives CASSYTGLMNTEAFF. The chain carries TRBV12-3 or TRBV12-4 and TRBJ1-1, with D possibly matching TRBD1 (6 bases). Trimming shortened V by 4 bases and J by 0 bases, and 12 bases separated the two germline ends. The CDR3 consists of 15 residues.

This chain uses TRBV2 with TRBJ2-7; D is possibly TRBD1 (6 bases). CDR3 length: 13 residues. Trimming took off 7 bases at V and 5 bases at J, with 15 bases between the two ends. Germline values: CDR1 SNHLY, CDR2 FYNNEI. The CDR3 DNA reads as TGTGCCAGCAATCAGGGGCTCCCCGACGAGCAGTACTTC. Its translation is CASNQGLPDEQYF.

This clonotype was observed a handful of times. The junction departs from germline at one end; a sequencing error may be responsible. The chain carries TRBV10-3 and TRBJ1-6, with TRBD1 identical over 8 bases. The CDR3 is 15 amino acids. Germline values: CDR1 ENHRY, CDR2 SYGVKD. Here the CDR3 reads CAIRQTGQDNSPLHF. As DNA, the CDR3 is TGTGCCATCAGACAAACGGGACAGGATAACTCACCCCTCCACTTT.

The chain has TRBV4-1 and TRBJ2-5, with D perhaps matching TRBD2 (5 bases). Germline V gene sequence: CDR1 MGHRA, CDR2 YSYEKL. This CDR3 contains 16 residues. V lost 0 bases, J lost 5 bases, and 16 bases lay in between. The CDR3, as DNA: TGCGCCAGCAGCCAAGAAGTTGCGGACTGGAGGGAGACCCAGTACTTC. Translated: CASSQEVADWRETQYF.

This clonotype turned up a few times. Here the CDR3 DNA reads TGTGCCAGCAGCTTAGTAGCGGGGGGGCCAGGGAACGAGCAGTACGTC. Protein product: CASSLVAGGPGNEQYV. The chain joins TRBV7-2 to TRBJ2-7, with TRBD2 matching over 11 bases. The CDR3 runs to 16 residues. V trimming: 1 base; J trimming: 5 bases; junction bases outside the gene matches: 7. CDR1 is SGHTA, CDR2 FQGNSA, per germline.

In its sample, this clonotype was seen a few times. V is TRBV15 and J is TRBJ2-2; possible D gene TRBD1, 6 bases. V dropped 1 base and J dropped 0 bases, with 12 bases sitting between them. The CDR3 runs to 17 residues. Germline V gives CDR1 LNHNV, CDR2 YYDKDF (reference sequence). The CDR3 region has the DNA TGTGCCACCAGCAGAGGGGGGACACTTACGAACACCGGGGAGCTGTTTTTT. Translated, it gives CATSRGGTLTNTGELFF.

This clonotype has a handful of counts. The gene calls are TRBV7-2 and TRBJ2-5, with no clear D. This CDR3 is 12 amino acids long. Germline V gives CDR1 SGHTA, CDR2 FQGNSA. V was clipped by 5 bases and J by 9 bases, with 13 bases between them. This CDR3 is CASSQSAMAQYF. The CDR3 nucleotides are TGTGCCAGCAGCCAGTCGGCCATGGCCCAGTACTTC.

The genes are TRBV20-1 and TRBJ2-1, with D maybe TRBD2 (6 bases). This CDR3 comprises 13 residues. Germline V gene lookup returns CDR1 DFQATT and CDR2 SNEGSKA (reference sequence). Trimming left V 5 bases short and J 0 bases short, with 8 bases between. This chain's CDR3 is CSAPGDSYNEQFF. The DNA for the CDR3 is TGCAGTGCTCCGGGGGACTCCTACAATGAGCAGTTCTTC.

This clonotype was found a few times. The gene calls are TRBV4-3 and TRBJ1-1; 10 nucleotides match TRBD1. The length of the CDR3 is 17 residues. V shed 0 bases and J 3 bases; nucleotides not matched to a gene: 7. The germline V gene has CDR1 LGHNA and CDR2 YSLEER. The CDR3 DNA follows: TGCGCCAGCAGCCAAGATCCCCGACAGGGGGCTTACACTGAAGCTTTCTTT. Translating it yields CASSQDPRQGAYTEAFF.

This clonotype has more than one count but fewer than ten. The V call is TRBV4-2, the J call TRBJ1-4; no reliable D call. CDR1 is LGHNA, CDR2 YNFKEQ, per germline. The CDR3 contains 16 residues. Trimming took off 0 bases at V and 5 bases at J, with 13 bases between the two ends. The CDR3 coding sequence is TGTGCCAGCAGCCAAGACAACCGGGCGGGGAATGAAAAACTGTTTTTT. It yields the protein CASSQDNRAGNEKLFF.

The chain links TRBV12-3 or TRBV12-4 to TRBJ1-1; a possible D gene is TRBD1 (5 bases). The CDR3 runs to 15 residues. V was pared by 7 bases and J by 3 bases, with 18 bases between. The CDR3 loop reads CASKPPGGDYTEAFF. The DNA of the CDR3 is TGTGCCAGCAAACCTCCGGGAGGGGACTACACTGAAGCTTTCTTT.

In this sample, this clonotype turned up many times. The V and J genes are TRBV5-1 and TRBJ2-2; tentative D call: TRBD1 (5 bases). Germline assignment: CDR1 SGHRS and CDR2 YFSETQ. The CDR3 runs to 16 residues. V lost 3 bases and J 1 base, leaving 13 bases between the germline ends. The CDR3 region is CASSSVWGLNTGELFF. In DNA form, the CDR3 reads TGCGCCAGCAGCTCGGTGTGGGGCCTGAACACCGGGGAGCTGTTTTTT.